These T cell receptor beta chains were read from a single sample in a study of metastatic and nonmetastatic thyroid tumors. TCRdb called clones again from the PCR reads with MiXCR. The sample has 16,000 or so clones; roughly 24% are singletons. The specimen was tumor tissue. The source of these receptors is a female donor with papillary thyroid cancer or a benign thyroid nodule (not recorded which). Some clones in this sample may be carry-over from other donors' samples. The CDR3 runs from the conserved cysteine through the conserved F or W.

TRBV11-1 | CASSLGWGTGAGGETQYF
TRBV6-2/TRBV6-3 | CASTTEGRGRTDTQYF
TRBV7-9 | CASSVGTGYEKLFF
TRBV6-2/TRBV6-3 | CASTAPGPWGEQFF
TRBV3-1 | CASSRGQGNTEAFF
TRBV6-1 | CASSQGLTLTKNIQCF
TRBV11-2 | CASSSRPIGLRHTDTQYF
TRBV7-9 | CASSFRGGEQYF
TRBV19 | CASKGGSLREVRTGELFF
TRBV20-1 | CSAPGTSGRYVEQFF
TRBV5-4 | CASSPMTRHEQYF
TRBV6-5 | CASSYNPPRTGKYNEQFF
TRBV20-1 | CSADNTQGAGYGYTF
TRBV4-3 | CASSQDGVAGNTIYF
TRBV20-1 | CSARDGSGANVLTF
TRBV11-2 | CASSPGTGGTGELFF
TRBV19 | CASSLQGIGLYEQYF
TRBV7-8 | CASSLAPLSQAYEQYF
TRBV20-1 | CSARDWGDTGELFF
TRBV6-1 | CASSTGLNQPQHF
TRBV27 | CASSLGPSYEQYF
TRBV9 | CASSVDENSPLHF
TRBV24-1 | CATSDLGYEQYF
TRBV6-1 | CASSKQGESYNEQFF
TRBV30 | CAWTLADGIYEQYF
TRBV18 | CASSRNPNEKLFF
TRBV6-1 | CASSEGGSLYEQYF
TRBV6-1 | CASSLRDRATSTEAFF
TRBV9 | CASSATSYQLF
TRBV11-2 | CASSSRTSGYEQYF
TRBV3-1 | CASSGGGYEQYF
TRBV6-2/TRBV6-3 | CASKPLRDGELAFF
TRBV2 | CASSTRTGGGQPQHF
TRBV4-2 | CASSQDFGRGTDTQYF
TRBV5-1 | CASSLTGHTEAFF
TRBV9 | CASSVGPGAGTEAFF
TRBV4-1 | CASSQGGTSDFYTQYF
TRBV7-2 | CASSNLAWEQYF
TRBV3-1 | CASSNRDGVYGYTF
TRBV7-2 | CASSTEATTNEKLFF
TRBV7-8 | CASSLEAGVYGYTF
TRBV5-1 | CASSPISGYQETQYF
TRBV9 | CASSVEGTGKETQYF
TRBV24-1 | CATSDLDRGNQPQHF
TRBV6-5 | CASSYSETTFHTEAFF
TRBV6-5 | CASSRLLTGGPSGNTIYF
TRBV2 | CASSVRLLLTGDGQETQYF
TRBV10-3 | CAISLTGGAYGYTF
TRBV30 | CAWSWGNTEAFF
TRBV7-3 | CASSPRGTSSEQFF
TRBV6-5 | CASSYEPPEAFF
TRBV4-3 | CASSQDKVGIGEQYF
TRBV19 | CASSNIAGSTDTQYF
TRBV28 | CASIPRGKGSPLHF
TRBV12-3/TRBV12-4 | CASSPRQYNEQFF
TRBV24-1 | CAASDSSGSVQFF
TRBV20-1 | CSARGRQSTGELFF